This record covers a single T cell receptor (beta chain). Antigen unknown. Method: immunoSEQ multiplex PCR; TCRdb's copy keeps in-frame clones and lacks some. The profile shows under 100,000 clones, 85% to 95% of them singletons. Unstimulated regulatory T cells (CD4+CD25+CD127-), CD4+CD25- non-regulatory cells, CD4 and CD8 cells were FACS-sorted from thawed PBMCs. The data belong to a study of Tregs in tolerant kidney transplant recipients. Study outcomes and limitations: No direct test of biological reproducibility was done here. Findings come from small patient numbers and require larger validation. Activated donor B cell expansion appeared to reveal the most relevant donor-specific TCRbeta repertoire.

Germline V gene lookup returns CDR1 MNHEY and CDR2 SMNVEV (reference sequence). CDR3 length: 16 residues. Trimming took 3 bases from V and 4 from J; bases not matched to a gene: 6. The sample was CD8+ T cells from blood. The chain has TRBV27 and TRBJ2-1; 10 bases map to TRBD2. This TCR was sampled from a human donor in good health. CDR3 protein: CASSFSSGSQYNEQFF. In DNA form, the CDR3 reads TGTGCCAGCAGTTTCTCTAGCGGGAGTCAGTACAATGAGCAGTTCTTC.